The 23 T cell receptor beta chains in this list originate from one sample, sequenced in a study of T cell repertoires in cytomegalovirus infection. TCRdb called the reads again in MiXCR, with one record for every CDR3 protein. The profile shows about 110,000 distinct CDR3 sequences, over 30% of them singletons. Their antigens are not known. This specimen consisted of CD8+ T cells from cultured PBMCs, obtained from culture after CMV antigen stimulation. These receptors all come from a human donor in good health (CMV status not recorded). Some clones in this sample may be carry-over from other donors' samples.

A few counts support this clonotype. The chain links TRBV5-1 to TRBJ2-1, with 7 bases matching TRBD2. The trim removed 3 bases at V and 2 bases at J, leaving 2 bases unmatched. The CDR3 loop spans 14 amino acids. Germline V CDR1 and CDR2: SGHRS, YFSETQ. CDR3 nucleotide sequence: TGCGCCAGCAGCTCGGCGGGAGCCTACAATGAGCAGTTCTTC. Its protein is CASSSAGAYNEQFF.

There are many counts of this clonotype. V gene TRBV2 combines with J gene TRBJ1-1, with D tentatively TRBD1 (5 bases). Trimming removed 1 base at V and 7 bases at J, with 10 bases between. The germline gives CDR1 SNHLY, CDR2 FYNNEI. This CDR3 region has 13 residues. CDR3 coding DNA: TGTGCCAGCAGTGAAGGAGGACATCTTGAAGCTTTCTTT. Its translation: CASSEGGHLEAFF.

J is TRBJ2-7 and V is TRBV4-1; D gene unclear. This CDR3 spans 15 amino acids. Trimming removed 3 bases at V and 0 bases at J, with 12 bases between. Germline lookup yields CDR1 MGHRA and CDR2 YSYEKL. The CDR3 reads CASSHARIPSYEQYF. CDR3 DNA: TGCGCCAGCAGCCATGCCCGGATACCCTCCTACGAGCAGTACTTC.

In this sample, this clonotype turned up a few times. The CDR3 spells CASRDRAVREQFF. DNA for the CDR3: TGCGCCAGCCGGGACAGGGCGGTTCGTGAGCAGTTCTTC. The chain carries TRBV10-2 and TRBJ2-1, with 9 bases aligning to TRBD1. The trim removed 8 bases at V and 9 bases at J, leaving 8 bases unmatched. Per germline, CDR1 WSHSY and CDR2 SAAADI. The CDR3 spans 13 residues.

This sequence joins TRBV19 and TRBJ1-6, with D perhaps matching TRBD1 (5 bases). Per germline, CDR1 LNHDA and CDR2 SQIVND (reference sequence). With 8 bases removed from V and 5 bases from J, the gap between germline ends came to 13 bases. The CDR3 is 14 amino acids. The CDR3 nucleotides read TGTGCCAGTTCTAGGGGTCTCGATAATTCACCCCTCCACTTT. Its protein is CASSRGLDNSPLHF.

This clonotype was picked up a small number of times. The chain carries TRBV19 and TRBJ2-3; the D call may be TRBD1 or TRBD2 (6 bases each). V lost 7 bases to trimming and J lost 2 bases, with 13 bases between them. The CDR3 runs to 14 residues. Germline assignment: CDR1 LNHDA and CDR2 SQIVND (reference sequence). CDR3 coding DNA: TGTGCCAGTAAGGGGGGCAGCCACACAGATACGCAGTATTTT. Protein product: CASKGGSHTDTQYF.

This chain joins TRBV20-1 and TRBJ2-7, with D perhaps being TRBD1 or TRBD2 (5 bases each). Per germline, CDR1 DFQATT and CDR2 SNEGSKA (reference sequence). Trimming took off 3 bases at V and 3 bases at J, with 18 bases between the two ends. This CDR3 spans 15 amino acids. The CDR3 protein is CSASKLAGTLYEQYF. The CDR3 DNA reads as TGCAGTGCTAGTAAGCTCGCAGGGACCCTCTACGAGCAGTACTTC.

The sample holds a few counts of this clonotype. CDR3 coding DNA: TGCAGCGTTCGGACAGGGGGAACCTACGAGCAGTACTTC. Protein: CSVRTGGTYEQYF. The V gene is TRBV29-1, the J gene TRBJ2-7; 10 positions match TRBD1. The V gene end was trimmed by 5 bases and the J gene end by 2 bases; junction bases not matched to a gene: 3. Germline V gene data show CDR1 as SQVTM and CDR2 as ANQGSEA. The length of the CDR3 is 13 residues.

The table lists this clonotype with a few counts. This sequence joins TRBV7-8 and TRBJ1-1; D gene uncertain. The CDR3 runs 16 residues. CDR1 and CDR2 (germline): SGHVS, FQNEAQ. Trimming removed 5 bases from V and 1 base from J, with 17 bases in between. CDR3 amino acids: CASSLTVPSQNTEAFF. The CDR3 nucleotides read TGTGCCAGCAGCCTAACGGTACCTTCGCAGAACACTGAAGCTTTCTTT.

This chain uses TRBV27 with TRBJ1-2, with 7 nucleotides matching TRBD1. J lost 5 bases, V lost 4 bases, and 13 bases had no gene match. The CDR3 consists of 16 residues. CDR1 and CDR2 (germline): MNHEY, SMNVEV (reference sequence). DNA for the CDR3: TGTGCCAGCAGTTCGACGACAGGGCAAGACCCTTATGGCTACACCTTC. It yields the protein CASSSTTGQDPYGYTF.

This clonotype has just a few counts. The J gene is TRBJ1-2, the V gene TRBV6-5, with D unclear. This CDR3 contains 13 residues. Trimming stripped 4 bases from V and 2 bases from J, with 8 bases between. Germline V gene sequence: CDR1 MNHEY, CDR2 SVGAGI. CDR3 region: CASSLEPNYGYTF. The CDR3 DNA follows: TGTGCCAGCAGTTTAGAACCGAACTATGGCTACACCTTC.

The CDR3, as DNA: TGTGCCAGCACCCGCGACAGATCCTCTGGAAACACCATATATTTT. It encodes CASTRDRSSGNTIYF. The chain recombines TRBV28 with TRBJ1-3; a weak D match, TRBD1 (5 bases). CDR3 length: 15 amino acids. Germline assignment: CDR1 MDHEN and CDR2 SYDVKM. V was shortened by 7 bases and J by 0 bases, with 13 bases between the two germline ends. The full variable domain, rest sourced from reference TRBV28 and TRBJ1-3, is DVKVTQSSRYLVKRTGEKVFLECVQDMDHENMFWYRQDPGLGLRLIYFSYDVKMKEKGDIPEGYSVSREKKERFSLILESASTNQTSMYLCASTRDRSSGNTIYFGEGSWLTVV.

This clonotype has only a few counts. The chain uses TRBV12-3 or TRBV12-4 and TRBJ2-3; unclear D gene. V was cut by 4 bases and J by 1 base, with 12 bases left in between. The CDR3 spans 15 residues. This CDR3 is CASSWAADGTDTQYF. The CDR3, as DNA: TGTGCCAGCAGTTGGGCGGCGGATGGCACAGATACGCAGTATTTT.

The chain has TRBV7-4 and TRBJ2-3, with a tentative D call TRBD1 (6 bases). The V end lost 5 bases, the J end lost 5 bases, and 17 bases lay between the germline ends. Germline CDR1 SGHVT, CDR2 SQSDAQ. The CDR3 runs 15 residues. The CDR3 DNA follows: TGTGCCAGCAGCGCCACAGGGACCACCCGAGATACGCAGTATTTT. Translated: CASSATGTTRDTQYF.

Comment on this clonotype: The junction shows a germline mismatch at one end, possibly a read error. J is TRBJ1-6 and V is TRBV19; D gene ambiguous. The CDR3 extends over 15 amino acids. Germline CDR1 LNHDA, CDR2 SQIVND (reference sequence). For the CDR3, the DNA is TGTGCCAGTAAGGCAGCCACCTCCTATAATTCACCCCTCTACTTT. Its protein product is CASKAATSYNSPLYF.

This clonotype was seen a handful of times. V gene TRBV7-6 combines with J gene TRBJ1-3; 7 positions agree with TRBD1. CDR3 length equals 17 residues. Germline values: CDR1 SGHVS, CDR2 FNYEAQ. Losses at the gene ends were 1 base for V and 0 bases for J; bases not matched to a gene: 6. CDR3 DNA: TGTGCCAGCAGCTTAGTCGTAGGGACAGACTCTGGAAACACCATATATTTT. Translating it yields CASSLVVGTDSGNTIYF.

The chain links TRBV7-4 to TRBJ1-5, with D unresolved. V lost 2 bases, J lost 3 bases, and 2 bases lay in between. The CDR3 has 12 residues. Germline V CDR1 and CDR2: SGHVT, SQSDAQ. CDR3 DNA sequence: TGTGCCAGCAGCTTACCCAATCAGCCCCAGCATTTT. It is translated as CASSLPNQPQHF.

The V and J genes are TRBV6-4 and TRBJ2-1; D may match TRBD1 or TRBD2 (5 bases each). V lost 3 bases to trimming and J lost 10 bases, with 16 bases between them. This CDR3 is 14 amino acids long. The germline gives CDR1 MRHNA, CDR2 SNTAGT. CDR3 nucleotides: TGTGCCAGCAGTGATCGGGACGGAGTGCGGGAGCAGTTCTTC. Its translation: CASSDRDGVREQFF.

This clonotype was observed a handful of times. This chain uses TRBV4-3 with TRBJ1-1; D unclear. The CDR3 length is 16 residues. V was pared by 1 base and J by 5 bases, with 17 bases between. Germline loops: CDR1 LGHNA, CDR2 YSLEER. CDR3 amino acids: CASSQGPGRERTEAFF. In DNA form, the CDR3 reads TGCGCCAGCAGCCAAGGGCCGGGCAGAGAACGGACTGAAGCTTTCTTT.

This clonotype was recorded a few times. The CDR3 loop reads CASSYSWPAGNQPQHF. Written as DNA, the CDR3 is TGTGCCAGCAGTTACTCTTGGCCGGCCGGCAATCAGCCCCAGCATTTT. The gene calls are TRBV6-6 and TRBJ1-5; D is undetermined. V was shortened by 0 bases and J by 2 bases, with 11 bases between the two germline ends. CDR1 MNHNY and CDR2 SVGAGI come from the germline V gene (reference sequence). The CDR3 runs to 16 residues.

This clonotype came up once. The V gene is TRBV27, the J gene TRBJ2-7, with TRBD2 matching 9 bases. The length of the CDR3 is 14 residues. Germline trimming cut 2 bases from V and 2 bases from J; bases unmatched to any gene: 1. Germline-derived CDR1 and CDR2 are MNHEY and SMNVEV (reference sequence). CDR3 residues: CASSLSGGTYEQYF. The CDR3, as DNA: TGTGCCAGCAGTTTAAGCGGGGGGACCTACGAGCAGTACTTC.

This clonotype showed up just a few times. This sequence joins TRBV29-1 and TRBJ1-4; no definite D call. Germline values: CDR1 SQVTM, CDR2 ANQGSEA. The CDR3 contains 12 residues. Trimming stripped 1 base from V and 12 bases from J, with 12 bases between. The CDR3 bases are TGCAGCGTTGAAGTAACTAGGAGGCAACTGTTTTTT. It is translated as CSVEVTRRQLFF.

The table lists this clonotype with a few counts. J is TRBJ1-6 and V is TRBV28; perhaps TRBD1 as D (5 bases). This CDR3 has 13 amino acids. CDR1 is MDHEN and CDR2 is SYDVKM in the germline V gene. Trimming removed 7 bases at V and 9 bases at J, with 13 bases between. The CDR3 coding sequence is TGTGCCAGCAAAGGGGTCCGGTCTTCACCCCTCCACTTT. This gives the protein CASKGVRSSPLHF. The complete variable domain, with remaining parts taken from reference TRBV28 and TRBJ1-6, reads DVKVTQSSRYLVKRTGEKVFLECVQDMDHENMFWYRQDPGLGLRLIYFSYDVKMKEKGDIPEGYSVSREKKERFSLILESASTNQTSMYLCASKGVRSSPLHFGNGTRLTVT.